This T cell receptor (beta chain) was sequenced for a study of control samples from healthy donors and cancer patients. The repertoire was sequenced with immunoSEQ multiplex PCR; TCRdb's copy has only in-frame clones and lacks some. Among roughly 39,000 clones listed, about 90% were seen once. This CDR3 comprises 15 residues. The V gene's germline CDR1 is MGHRA and CDR2 YSYEKL. The trim removed 3 bases at V and 4 bases at J, leaving 5 bases unmatched. This clone was detected only once. The genes are TRBV4-1 and TRBJ2-5; 10 bases match TRBD2. This clonotype originated in a woman aged 45-59 years in good health. The sample consisted of blood. CDR3 DNA sequence: TGCGCCAGCAGCCATTCCCCTAGCGGGGGAGAGACCCAGTACTTC. It yields the protein CASSHSPSGGETQYF.